A selection of T cell receptor beta chains follows, all from one sample in a study of blood T cell repertoires in COVID-19. Using immunoSEQ multiplex PCR, the repertoire was profiled, and TCRdb retains in-frame clones only, with some absent. In the table there are roughly 100,000 clones, 80% to 90% of which are singletons. The sequencing input was peripheral blood. Source of these receptors: a woman aged 80 or older with acute or convalescent COVID-19. Both conserved end residues are part of each CDR3. Each record gives: CDR3 protein, CDR3 DNA, clone size, D gene, J gene, V gene. The D gene is left open where the match is weak. The size field is filled for only some rows; it gives once, few, many or a size class.

CDR3: CASSLGGPNTEAFF
DNA: TGTGCCAGCAGCTTAGGGGGCCCCAACACTGAAGCTTTCTTT
size: .
D: .
J: TRBJ1-1
V: TRBV7-2

CDR3: CASSAGQGTNYGYTF
DNA: TGCGCCAGCAGCGCGGGACAGGGGACTAACTATGGCTACACCTTC
size: once
D: TRBD1
J: TRBJ1-2
V: TRBV5-1

CDR3: CASSPEGQVSNQPQHF
DNA: TGCGCCAGCAGCCCCGAGGGACAGGTTAGCAATCAGCCCCAGCATTTT
size: .
D: TRBD1
J: TRBJ1-5
V: TRBV5-1

CDR3: CASSTPDRVSNEKLFF
DNA: TGTGCCAGCAGCACACCAGACAGGGTGTCTAATGAAAAACTGTTTTTT
size: .
D: TRBD1
J: TRBJ1-4
V: TRBV5-6

CDR3: CASSKMASGRHQETQYF
DNA: TGTGCCAGCAGCAAAATGGCGAGCGGACGGCACCAAGAGACCCAGTACTTC
size: .
D: .
J: TRBJ2-5
V: TRBV21-1

CDR3: CASSQQVTALTEAFF
DNA: TGCGCCAGCAGCCAACAGGTGACAGCTCTCACTGAAGCTTTCTTT
size: .
D: .
J: TRBJ1-1
V: TRBV4-1

CDR3: CASSFRQAAEAFF
DNA: TGTGCCAGCAGTTTCAGACAGGCCGCTGAAGCTTTCTTT
size: .
D: .
J: TRBJ1-1
V: TRBV12-3/TRBV12-4

CDR3: CASRRQTYEQYF
DNA: TGTGCCAGCAGGCGACAAACCTACGAGCAGTACTTC
size: .
D: .
J: TRBJ2-7
V: TRBV12-3/TRBV12-4

CDR3: CASSYDSNYGYTF
DNA: TGTGCCAGCAGCTATGATTCTAACTATGGCTACACCTTC
size: .
D: .
J: TRBJ1-2
V: TRBV25-1

CDR3: CASSLDYNSNQPQHF
DNA: TGTGCCAGCAGCTTAGATTACAACAGCAATCAGCCCCAGCATTTT
size: .
D: .
J: TRBJ1-5
V: TRBV11-2

CDR3: CAISLSLPTDTQYF
DNA: TGTGCCATCAGTTTATCCCTCCCCACAGATACGCAGTATTTT
size: .
D: .
J: TRBJ2-3
V: TRBV10-3

CDR3: CASRKVTGLGSYEQYF
DNA: TGCGCCAGCAGGAAGGTGACAGGTCTCGGTTCCTACGAGCAGTACTTC
size: .
D: .
J: TRBJ2-7
V: TRBV5-1

CDR3: CASKERDRGPGYTF
DNA: TGTGCCAGCAAGGAGCGGGACAGGGGGCCTGGCTACACCTTC
size: .
D: TRBD1
J: TRBJ1-2
V: TRBV5-6

CDR3: CASSPRPGHSSYEQYF
DNA: TGTGCCAGCTCACCACGGCCGGGACACAGCTCCTACGAGCAGTACTTC
size: .
D: .
J: TRBJ2-7
V: TRBV18

CDR3: CASSIDVSGYFGYTF
DNA: TGTGCCAGTAGTATAGATGTATCGGGGTACTTCGGCTACACCTTC
size: .
D: .
J: TRBJ1-2
V: TRBV19

CDR3: CASSWGPTNTEAFF
DNA: TGTGCCAGCAGCTGGGGGCCCACAAACACTGAAGCTTTCTTT
size: once
D: .
J: TRBJ1-1
V: TRBV5-6

CDR3: CASSYGRGNQPQHF
DNA: TGTGCCAGCAGTTACGGCAGGGGTAATCAGCCCCAGCATTTT
size: .
D: .
J: TRBJ1-5
V: TRBV6-5

CDR3: CASSPGERANEKLFF
DNA: TGCGCCAGCAGTCCAGGGGAGAGGGCTAATGAAAAACTGTTTTTT
size: .
D: .
J: TRBJ1-4
V: TRBV10-2

CDR3: CASSTRQGPHTDTQYF
DNA: TGTGCCAGCAGTACAAGACAGGGGCCACACACAGATACGCAGTATTTT
size: .
D: TRBD1
J: TRBJ2-3
V: TRBV28

CDR3: CASSIVWGDSNQPQHF
DNA: TGTGCCAGTAGTATAGTGTGGGGGGACAGCAATCAGCCCCAGCATTTT
size: .
D: .
J: TRBJ1-5
V: TRBV19

CDR3: CASSHPTSGGRCRRDTQYF
DNA: TGTGCCAGCAGCCACCCAACTAGCGGGGGCCGCTGCCGAAGAGATACGCAGTATTTT
size: .
D: TRBD2
J: TRBJ2-3
V: TRBV3-1/TRBV3-2

CDR3: CSASGGVLSYEQYF
DNA: TGCAGTGCTAGTGGCGGCGTACTCTCCTACGAGCAGTACTTC
size: once
D: .
J: TRBJ2-7
V: TRBV20-1

CDR3: CASMEVYSNQPQHF
DNA: TGTGCCTCCATGGAGGTTTATAGCAATCAGCCCCAGCATTTT
size: .
D: .
J: TRBJ1-5
V: TRBV6-6

CDR3: CASSVGVGLGYGYTF
DNA: TGTGCCAGCAGCGTAGGGGTGGGTCTAGGCTATGGCTACACCTTC
size: .
D: .
J: TRBJ1-2
V: TRBV9

CDR3: CASQGQGLNGYTF
DNA: TGTGCCAGCCAGGGACAGGGACTGAATGGCTACACCTTC
size: once
D: TRBD1
J: TRBJ1-2
V: TRBV7-9

CDR3: CASSLETGIGYEQYF
DNA: TGTGCCAGCAGCTTAGAGACAGGGATAGGCTACGAGCAGTACTTC
size: .
D: TRBD1
J: TRBJ2-7
V: TRBV7-2